The sequence of this T cell receptor beta chain was determined in a study of blood T cell repertoires in COVID-19. Study information: There were acute and convalescent COVID-19 samples, and they came from the United States, Italy and Spain. Sources were T cells, B-cell-depleted T cells, or PBMCs; the material itself was cDNA or gDNA.

V lost 4 bases, J lost 7 bases, and 7 bases lay in between. The germline gives CDR1 SEHNR, CDR2 FQNEAQ (reference sequence). This CDR3 has 11 amino acids. Authors' processing steps: From reference gene primer amplification, estimates of nucleated cell counts were derived. Some clones are missing from TCRdb's copy, which holds only in-frame ones; the method was immunoSEQ multiplex PCR. V, J and clone size are taken as reported in that table, and D and trimming were inferred from the DNA itself. Here the sample spans 200,000 to 250,000 clones, about nine tenths being singletons. This chain joins TRBV7-9 and TRBJ1-2; the D gene is possibly TRBD1 (5 bases). The sample was peripheral blood. The TCR originated in a woman in her sixties or seventies with acute or convalescent COVID-19. As DNA, the CDR3 is TGTGCCAGCAGCTCAGGGTTTGGCTACACCTTC. Protein sequence: CASSSGFGYTF.